Below are 4 T cell receptor beta chains sequenced from a single sample in a study of beta chain features in type 1 diabetes (dated by TCRdb to 2017 to 2018). Library preparation was by the immunoSEQ multiplex PCR assay. The entire isolated RNA was reverse transcribed using the High Capacity cDNA Reverse Transcription Kit, and thus expressed TCRB transcripts were sequenced. Entries here come from immuneACCESS through TCRdb and include only in-frame sequences with V and J called. Some clones fail to appear in such tables; in the studies checked, an unresolved V gene covers under half of the shortfall, and the cause of the remainder is unknown. This sample gives 430,000 or so clones in total; about an eighth of them show up just once. Approximately 0.05% of the sample goes to the ten largest clones. Sequenced material: naive CD4+ T cells from blood. The cell subset or site label, read with the paper, signifies: true naive CD4+ T cells. The receptor set was obtained from a woman aged 18 to 35 in good health.

The genes are TRBV19 and TRBJ2-5; 7 bases agree with TRBD1. V dropped 8 bases and J dropped 2; count of bases not matched to a gene: 5. The length of the CDR3 is 13 residues. The germline V gene has CDR1 LNHDA and CDR2 SQIVND (reference sequence). The chain's CDR3 is CASSQGSQETQYF. The CDR3 bases are TGTGCCAGTTCACAGGGGTCACAAGAGACCCAGTACTTC.

This clone appeared many times. The CDR3 loop is CASSAPGQGAKNIQYF. The DNA of the CDR3 is TGCGCCAGCAGCGCCCCGGGACAGGGTGCCAAAAACATTCAGTACTTC. The V gene is TRBV5-1, the J gene TRBJ2-4; TRBD1 aligns across 9 bases. Unmatched junction bases numbered 6, after V lost 4 bases and J lost 1 base. The V gene's germline CDR1 is SGHRS and CDR2 YFSETQ. CDR3 length: 16 residues.

Worth noting for this clone: The same CDR3 also results from other DNA sequences found in this sample. The V gene is TRBV20-1, the J gene TRBJ2-3, with D perhaps being TRBD1 or TRBD2 (5 bases each). The V end lost 6 bases, the J end lost 1 base, and 5 bases lay between the germline ends. The CDR3 is 11 residues long. Germline V gives CDR1 DFQATT, CDR2 SNEGSKA (reference sequence). The CDR3 sequence: CSAGGTDTQYF. The CDR3 nucleotides read TGCAGTGCGGGGGGCACAGATACGCAGTATTTT.

This clone was counted only a few times. DNA for the CDR3: TGTGCCAGCAGCTTAGAGGGGACCTATGAGCAGTTCTTC. Its protein product is CASSLEGTYEQFF. The chain links TRBV11-3 to TRBJ2-1; the D call may be TRBD1 or TRBD2 (5 bases each). The germline gives CDR1 SGHNT, CDR2 YENEEA. The CDR3 loop spans 13 amino acids. V was trimmed by 0 bases and J by 8 bases, leaving 8 bases between them. Full variable domain (rest looked up from reference TRBV11-3 and TRBJ2-1): EAGVVQSPRYKIIEKKQPVAFWCNPISGHNTLYWYLQNLGQGPELLIRYENEEAVDDSQLPKDRFSAERLKGVDSTLKIQPAELGDSAVYLCASSLEGTYEQFFGPGTRLTVL.